Listed here are 23 T cell receptor beta chains from one sample, sequenced in a study of blood T cell repertoires in COVID-19 (dated by TCRdb to 2018 to 2020). The library was built by means of the immunoSEQ multiplex PCR assay. TCRdb mirrors the immuneACCESS table, restricted to in-frame sequences. Some clones are absent from its copies; in checked studies, under half trace to an unresolved V gene, and the reason for the others is unknown. The sample records about 270,000 clones, around 89% of which are singletons. The ten most abundant clones make up about 3% of the sample. The sample comprised PBMCs or T cells enriched from blood (not recorded which). These receptors were taken from a woman in her 50s who had recovered from COVID-19.

This chain links TRBV3-1 (or the pseudogene TRBV3-2) with TRBJ1-1, with 7 positions matching TRBD1. The V gene's germline CDR1 is LGHDT and CDR2 YNNKEL (reference sequence). The CDR3 consists of 12 residues. V gave up 4 bases and J gave up 7 bases; unmatched junction bases: 3. The CDR3 coding sequence is TGTGCCAGCAGCCGACAGGGTTATGAAGCTTTCTTT. It translates to CASSRQGYEAFF.

This chain uses TRBV19 with TRBJ2-2; D is ambiguous. Trimming stripped 6 bases from V and 6 bases from J, with 8 bases between. CDR3 length: 12 amino acids. Germline-derived CDR1 and CDR2 are LNHDA and SQIVND (reference sequence). The CDR3 region has the DNA TGTGCCAGTAGGGTCCTAGCCGGGGAGCTGTTTTTT. Protein: CASRVLAGELFF.

The gene calls are TRBV27 and TRBJ2-1; 7 nucleotides match TRBD1. The CDR3 spans 13 residues. The ends lost 3 bases at V and 6 bases at J; junction bases unmatched: 2. CDR1 is MNHEY, CDR2 SMNVEV, per germline (reference sequence). The DNA for the CDR3 is TGTGCCAGCAGTTTTTCAGGGGGCAATGAGCAGTTCTTC. Encoded protein: CASSFSGGNEQFF.

The rearrangement joins TRBV3-1 (or the pseudogene TRBV3-2) to TRBJ2-2, with TRBD2 identical over 10 bases. There are 15 residues in the CDR3. J was trimmed by 4 bases and V by 5 bases; bases with no gene match: 4. CDR1 and CDR2 from the germline V gene are LGHDT and YNNKEL (reference sequence). CDR3 residues: CASSVLAGVTGELFF. DNA for the CDR3: TGTGCCAGCAGCGTTCTAGCGGGGGTCACCGGGGAGCTGTTTTTT.

The chain uses TRBV5-6 and TRBJ1-2, with 9 positions matching TRBD1. J was trimmed by 8 bases and V by 4 bases; bases with no gene match: 9. This CDR3 is built from 14 residues. Per germline, CDR1 SGHDT and CDR2 YYEEEE. CDR3 protein: CASSPPGTGSGYTF. The CDR3 DNA reads as TGTGCCAGCAGCCCGCCGGGGACAGGGAGCGGCTACACCTTC.

The J gene is TRBJ1-2, the V gene TRBV28, with TRBD1 matching over 7 bases. Germline loops: CDR1 MDHEN, CDR2 SYDVKM. The CDR3 is made up of 15 amino acids. With 5 bases clipped from V and 8 bases from J, the junction kept 14 bases outside the gene matches. The CDR3 DNA sequence: TGTGCCAGCAGTGGGTCCGGGACAGTCTACCAGGGCTACACCTTC. Its protein product is CASSGSGTVYQGYTF.

V gene TRBV27 combines with J gene TRBJ2-2; TRBD1 might be the D (6 bases). CDR1 and CDR2 from the germline V gene are MNHEY and SMNVEV (reference sequence). The CDR3 runs to 13 residues. V lost 4 bases and J lost 5, with 8 bases in between. The CDR3 DNA sequence: TGTGCCAGCAGTTACAGGGCAACCGGGGAGCTGTTTTTT. This encodes CASSYRATGELFF.

The V gene is TRBV6-5, the J gene TRBJ2-3, with TRBD1 as a possible D gene (6 bases). This CDR3 is 14 amino acids long. The ends were cut back, 6 bases at V and 1 base at J, with 11 bases in the middle. Germline CDR1 is MNHEY and CDR2 is SVGAGI. CDR3 region: CASREAGGTDTQYF. The CDR3 DNA reads TGTGCCAGCAGGGAGGCAGGGGGCACAGATACGCAGTATTTT.

A word on this clone: One junction end does not reproduce the germline sequence, and a read error may be involved. The V call is TRBV19, the J call TRBJ2-1; D unresolved. From germline, CDR1 is LNHDA and CDR2 SQIVND (reference sequence). This CDR3 has 15 amino acids. CDR3 in DNA: TGTGCCAGTAGTACCCGACTTACCTCCGACAATGAGCAGTTCTTC. It encodes CASSTRLTSDNEQFF.

The CDR3: CASSLGRSYGYTF. The CDR3 region has the DNA TGTGCCAGCAGCTTAGGGCGGAGCTATGGCTACACCTTC. J is TRBJ1-2 and V is TRBV7-9, with no clear D. Trimming removed 1 base from V and 4 bases from J, with 7 bases in between. Per the germline V gene, CDR1 is SEHNR and CDR2 is FQNEAQ (reference sequence). The CDR3 loop spans 13 amino acids. The variable domain in full, with the rest retrieved from reference TRBV7-9 and TRBJ1-2, is DTGVSQNPRHKITKRGQNVTFRCDPISEHNRLYWYRQTLGQGPEFLTYFQNEAQLEKSRLLSDRFSAERPKGSFSTLEIQRTEQGDSAMYLCASSLGRSYGYTFGSGTRLTVV.

A word on this clone: The same CDR3 also results from other DNA sequences found in this sample. V gene TRBV6-2 or TRBV6-3 combines with J gene TRBJ1-1, with a weak D call TRBD1 (5 bases). From germline, CDR1 is MNHEY and CDR2 SVGEGT. CDR3 size: 13 residues. V shed 6 bases and J shed 1 base, with 9 bases lying between them. The DNA of the CDR3 is TGTGCCAGCAGCGGACAATCGAACACTGAAGCTTTCTTT. Residues: CASSGQSNTEAFF.

The rearrangement links TRBV27 to TRBJ2-5; the match to TRBD1 covers 7 bases. V lost 8 bases and J lost 4; bases outside the gene matches: 10. The germline CDR1 and CDR2 sequences are MNHEY and SMNVEV (reference sequence). The CDR3 has 14 amino acids. CDR3 nucleotides: TGTGCCAGCCAGACAGGGAGACACGGAGAGACCCAGTACTTC. As protein: CASQTGRHGETQYF.

The gene calls are TRBV11-3 and TRBJ2-1; TRBD2 agrees at 8 bases. From germline, CDR1 is SGHNT and CDR2 YENEEA. The CDR3 totals 14 residues. Losses at the gene ends were 5 bases for V and 5 bases for J; bases not matched to a gene: 5. CDR3 coding DNA: TGTGCCAGCAGCCCCCGAGCGGGGGACAATGAGCAGTTCTTC. Its protein product is CASSPRAGDNEQFF.

The chain links TRBV6-5 to TRBJ2-7, with TRBD2 matching 7 bases. Germline CDR1 MNHEY, CDR2 SVGAGI. V was pared by 6 bases and J by 0 bases, with 2 bases of the junction left unmatched. The CDR3 is 13 amino acids. For the CDR3, the DNA is TGTGCCAGCAGCCTAGCGGACTCCTACGAGCAGTACTTC. It encodes CASSLADSYEQYF.

The chain has TRBV4-1 and TRBJ1-3; TRBD1 is a possible D gene (6 bases). The V gene's germline CDR1 is MGHRA and CDR2 YSYEKL. This CDR3 is built from 14 residues. V was clipped by 8 bases and J by 0 bases, with 11 bases between them. The CDR3 loop is CASGGQSSGNTIYF. In DNA form, the CDR3 reads TGCGCCAGCGGCGGACAGTCCTCTGGAAACACCATATATTTT.

Note on this clone: Distinct nucleotide sequences in the sample also encode this CDR3. The V call is TRBV5-1, the J call TRBJ2-7, with TRBD1 identical over 9 bases. The junction had 3 bases not matched to a gene; V was cut back by 4 bases and J by 1 base. The germline CDR1 and CDR2 sequences are SGHRS and YFSETQ. This CDR3 contains 14 residues. The CDR3 loop reads CASSPDRGSYEQYF. The CDR3 bases are TGCGCCAGCAGCCCGGACAGGGGTTCCTACGAGCAGTACTTC.

The chain has TRBV29-1 and TRBJ2-1, with 7 bases that match TRBD2. CDR3 length: 19 residues. Germline-derived CDR1 and CDR2 are SQVTM and ANQGSEA. Trimming cost V 3 bases and J 0 bases; bases outside gene matches: 17. The CDR3 loop is CSVEGTGGPHRSSYNEQFF. In DNA form, the CDR3 reads TGCAGCGTTGAGGGGACGGGAGGACCCCATCGGAGCTCCTACAATGAGCAGTTCTTC.

The chain combines TRBV6-5 with TRBJ1-2; TRBD1 matches 7 bases. The CDR3 has 13 amino acids. V gave up 7 bases and J gave up 5 bases; unmatched junction bases: 7. CDR1 and CDR2 from the germline V gene are MNHEY and SVGAGI. Here the CDR3 reads CASTSAGGYGYTF. The DNA for the CDR3 is TGTGCCAGCACGTCGGCAGGGGGATATGGCTACACCTTC.

This chain uses TRBV2 with TRBJ1-1; no reliable D call. V lost 7 bases to trimming and J lost 1 base, with 10 bases between them. Germline assignment: CDR1 SNHLY and CDR2 FYNNEI. This CDR3 has 13 residues. The DNA of the CDR3 is TGTGCCAGCATGTACAGCCCGAACACTGAAGCTTTCTTT. This encodes CASMYSPNTEAFF.

The genes are TRBV25-1 and TRBJ2-1; 12 bases are shared with TRBD2. V lost 3 bases, J lost 10 bases, and 7 bases stayed unmatched. Germline CDR1 reads MGHDK; CDR2 reads SYGVNS. This CDR3 has 15 amino acids. The CDR3 loop is CASSDFPGLAGEQFF. In nucleotides, the CDR3 is TGTGCCAGCAGTGATTTCCCCGGACTAGCGGGAGAGCAGTTCTTC.

The V and J genes are TRBV7-6 and TRBJ2-3, with 7 bases lining up with TRBD1. Unmatched junction bases numbered 0, after V lost 5 bases and J lost 4 bases. The CDR3 spans 12 residues. CDR1 is SGHVS, CDR2 FNYEAQ, per germline. Here the CDR3 reads CASSQGADTQYF. CDR3 in DNA: TGTGCCAGCAGCCAGGGGGCAGATACGCAGTATTTT.

The chain links TRBV11-2 to TRBJ2-3; 8 bases align to TRBD2. Looked up from germline, CDR1 is SGHAT and CDR2 is FQNNGV. There are 18 residues in the CDR3. V gave up 5 bases and J gave up 7 bases; unmatched junction bases: 20. DNA for the CDR3: TGTGCCAGCAGCGCTCCGGGGGGGGAGGGATTCATCAGGAATACGCAGTATTTT. This codes for CASSAPGGEGFIRNTQYF.

V usage is TRBV5-1 and J usage is TRBJ2-1; 10 bases match TRBD2. This CDR3 comprises 18 residues. The V and J ends lost 7 bases and 7 bases, in that order; junction bases with no gene match: 20. CDR1 is SGHRS, CDR2 YFSETQ, per germline. The CDR3 spells CASGYSSGGGTRSNEQFF. CDR3 sequence (DNA): TGCGCCAGCGGCTACTCTAGCGGGGGCGGAACCAGATCTAATGAGCAGTTCTTC.